This T cell receptor beta chain was captured by sequencing in a study of shared clonotypes between healthy human individuals. Naive CD8 cells were CD45RO-negative, positively selected for CCR7, excluding terminally differentiated effector memory CD45RA+ cells. Germline values: CDR1 PRHDT, CDR2 FYEKMQ (reference sequence). V lost 5 bases and J lost 1; bases outside the gene matches: 4. The CDR3 is 15 residues long. The protocol was immunoSEQ multiplex PCR, while the TCRdb copy is restricted to in-frame clones and leaves out a portion. The sample has millions of clones, approximately 95% seen once; the top ten hold 1% to 1.3%.

Sequencing was performed on naive CD8+ T cells sorted from blood. The J gene is TRBJ2-5, the V gene TRBV13; 10 nucleotides line up with TRBD2. This sequence was found in a man between 18 and 35 years old in good health. The CDR3 protein is CASSGRTSGQETQYF. The CDR3, as DNA: TGTGCCAGCAGCGGACGGACTAGCGGCCAAGAGACCCAGTACTTC.